One sample yielded the 6 T cell receptor beta chains listed below, sequenced in a study of cytomegalovirus exposure and HLA in healthy donors. Both 60 Vbeta primers and 13 Jbeta primers went into the PCR. Assay used: immunoSEQ multiplex PCR; TCRdb lists only in-frame clones, some missing. The sample lists approximately 150,000 clones, approximately 72% occurring once. Source material: PBMCs. These receptors were collected from a man aged 40-49 years in good health and CMV-seronegative.

This clone was observed many times. This rearrangement joins TRBV6-6 to TRBJ2-3, with a weak D call TRBD2 (5 bases). The CDR3 sequence is 14 residues long. The V and J ends lost 5 bases and 1 base respectively, with 10 bases between them. CDR1 is MNHNY and CDR2 is SVGAGI in the germline V gene (reference sequence). CDR3 residues: CASSGLLGTDTQYF. CDR3 nucleotide sequence: TGTGCCAGCAGTGGACTTCTAGGCACAGATACGCAGTATTTT.

The rearrangement uses TRBV13 and TRBJ2-7, with no clear D. CDR1 is PRHDT, CDR2 FYEKMQ, per germline (reference sequence). The length of the CDR3 is 11 residues. Trimming removed 0 bases from V and 7 bases from J, with 4 bases in between. The CDR3 DNA follows: TGTGCCAGCAGCTTAGGTCGGGAGCAGTACTTC. Translating it yields CASSLGREQYF. The whole variable domain, filled in from reference TRBV13 and TRBJ2-7, reads AAGVIQSPRHLIKEKRETATLKCYPIPRHDTVYWYQQGPGQDPQFLISFYEKMQSDKGSIPDRFSAQQFSDYHSELNMSSLELGDSALYFCASSLGREQYFGPGTRLTVT.

This clone was detected only a few times. The J gene is TRBJ1-5, the V gene TRBV19, with D tentatively TRBD1 (5 bases). The CDR3 is made up of 14 amino acids. Germline V gene sequence: CDR1 LNHDA, CDR2 SQIVND (reference sequence). With 7 bases removed from V and 2 bases from J, the gap between germline ends came to 12 bases. The CDR3 sequence is CASKLGEGNQPQHF. CDR3 bases: TGTGCCAGTAAATTGGGGGAGGGCAATCAGCCCCAGCATTTT.

The chain joins TRBV29-1 to TRBJ2-1; 8 positions agree with TRBD2. V shed 7 bases, J shed 1 base, and the junction held 6 bases outside the gene matches. From germline, CDR1 is SQVTM and CDR2 ANQGSEA. The CDR3 extends over 14 amino acids. Written as DNA, the CDR3 is TGCAGCGCCAGGCGGGGGGTTTCCTACAATGAGCAGTTCTTC. The encoded protein is CSARRGVSYNEQFF.

This chain links TRBV27 with TRBJ1-2; 10 nucleotides match TRBD1. The CDR3 runs to 14 residues. V was clipped by 6 bases and J by 3 bases; unmatched bases: 4. Per germline, CDR1 MNHEY and CDR2 SMNVEV (reference sequence). The CDR3, as DNA: TGTGCCAGCAGACGACAGGGGGCCGACTATGGCTACACCTTC. It encodes CASRRQGADYGYTF.

This chain links TRBV5-1 with TRBJ2-1, with a weak D call TRBD1 (7 bases). The germline V gene has CDR1 SGHRS and CDR2 YFSETQ. The CDR3 spans 13 residues. The ends were cut back, 2 bases at V and 7 bases at J, with 10 bases in the middle. The CDR3 here is CASSFQGGNEQFF. DNA for the CDR3: TGCGCCAGCAGCTTCCAGGGGGGTAATGAGCAGTTCTTC.